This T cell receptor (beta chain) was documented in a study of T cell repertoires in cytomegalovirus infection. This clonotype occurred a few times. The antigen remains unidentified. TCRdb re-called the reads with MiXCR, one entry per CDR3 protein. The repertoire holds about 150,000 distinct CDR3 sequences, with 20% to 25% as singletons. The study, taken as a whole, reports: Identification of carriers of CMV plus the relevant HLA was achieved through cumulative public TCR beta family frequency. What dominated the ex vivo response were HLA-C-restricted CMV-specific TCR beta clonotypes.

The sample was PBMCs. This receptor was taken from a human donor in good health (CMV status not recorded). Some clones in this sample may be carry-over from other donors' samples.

The CDR3 region has the DNA TGCGCCAGCAGCTTAGGGACTAGCGGGATAGTGGGTGACAATGAGCAGTTCTTC. It encodes CASSLGTSGIVGDNEQFF. The chain is built from TRBV5-1 and TRBJ2-1; 13 bases are a match to TRBD2. From germline, CDR1 is SGHRS and CDR2 YFSETQ. CDR3 length: 18 residues. The V gene end was trimmed by 2 bases and the J gene end by 5 bases; junction bases not matched to a gene: 10.